The 13 T cell receptor beta chains below come from one sample, sequenced in a study of OX40 agonist ivuxolimab in advanced cancers. Only in-frame clones appear in the TCRdb table, and some are missing; sequencing was by immunoSEQ multiplex PCR. Here the sample spans 42,000 or so clones, approximately 90% being singletons. The source was CD4+ or CD8+ T cells sorted from blood, collected in a trial of the OX40 agonist ivuxolimab. The source of these receptors is an adult with an advanced solid tumor such as melanoma, head and neck, liver or kidney cancer.

V and J are TRBV7-8 and TRBJ1-5, with D uncertain. The CDR3 loop spans 17 amino acids. The germline V and J ends were trimmed by 5 bases and 2 bases, with 19 bases remaining between them. The V gene's germline CDR1 is SGHVS and CDR2 FQNEAQ. The CDR3: CASSDTRLKMGNQPQHF. The CDR3 nucleotides read TGTGCCAGCAGCGATACAAGGCTGAAGATGGGCAATCAGCCCCAGCATTTT.

This rearrangement joins TRBV11-1 to TRBJ1-2; D uncertain. The CDR3 totals 14 residues. The V end was cut by 7 bases, the J end by 1 base, with 13 bases between. In germline, CDR1 is SGHAT, CDR2 FQDESV (reference sequence). DNA for the CDR3: TGTGCCAGCACCCCGCTGGGCAGTAACTATGGCTACACCTTC. It yields the protein CASTPLGSNYGYTF.

The V and J genes are TRBV15 and TRBJ2-5; D perhaps matches TRBD2 (6 bases). V lost 7 bases and J 3 bases, leaving 18 bases between the germline ends. This CDR3 has 15 residues. CDR1 LNHNV and CDR2 YYDKDF come from the germline V gene (reference sequence). CDR3 DNA: TGTGCCACCAACCCGGTCGGGGGAGAGGAAGAGACCCAGTACTTC. It specifies CATNPVGGEEETQYF.

This clone appeared a few times. J is TRBJ2-2 and V is TRBV6-5; no clear D gene. This CDR3 comprises 16 residues. Between the trimmed V and J ends, which lost 0 bases and 0 bases, there was a span of 8 bases. Germline lookup yields CDR1 MNHEY and CDR2 SVGAGI. CDR3 nucleotides: TGTGCCAGCAGTTACTCACGGCGGACGAACACCGGGGAGCTGTTTTTT. Translated: CASSYSRRTNTGELFF.

The chain uses TRBV9 and TRBJ2-7; a possible D gene is TRBD1 (6 bases). CDR1 SGDLS and CDR2 YYNGEE come from the germline V gene. This CDR3 contains 16 residues. V was trimmed by 3 bases and J by 7 bases, leaving 23 bases between them. DNA of the CDR3: TGTGCCAGCAGCGGACACCGGGACACGGGTTATGAAGAGCAGTACTTC. Translated: CASSGHRDTGYEEQYF.

The V call is TRBV10-3, the J call TRBJ2-5, with 9 positions matching TRBD2. The ends lost 0 bases at V and 5 bases at J; junction bases unmatched: 4. Germline values: CDR1 ENHRY, CDR2 SYGVKD. This CDR3 contains 15 residues. CDR3 region: CAISESPGLAETQYF. CDR3 DNA: TGTGCCATCAGTGAGTCCCCAGGACTAGCGGAGACCCAGTACTTC.

This clone was seen only once. The chain links TRBV9 to TRBJ2-1; D is uncertain. Between the trimmed V and J ends, which lost 4 bases and 7 bases, there was a span of 18 bases. CDR3 size: 15 residues. Germline-derived CDR1 and CDR2 are SGDLS and YYNGEE. The CDR3 loop reads CASSTSTVAENEQFF. The CDR3 region has the DNA TGTGCCAGCAGCACCTCTACCGTAGCTGAGAATGAGCAGTTCTTC.

This chain joins TRBV9 and TRBJ2-3, with no clear D. In germline, CDR1 is SGDLS, CDR2 YYNGEE. This CDR3 spans 14 amino acids. The germline V and J ends were trimmed by 1 base and 4 bases, with 10 bases remaining between them. The CDR3 DNA is TGTGCCAGCAGCGTACGTAATAGCCCAGATACGCAGTATTTT. It is translated as CASSVRNSPDTQYF.

V and J are TRBV5-1 and TRBJ2-6; no definite D call. The CDR3 sequence is 16 residues long. Germline V lookup: CDR1 SGHRS, CDR2 YFSETQ. Deletions cut 4 bases from V and 2 bases from J, with 13 bases between. CDR3 DNA: TGCGCCAGCAGCGCCTCTCCAGTAGCTGGGGCCAACGTCCTGACTTTC. Protein sequence: CASSASPVAGANVLTF.

This sequence joins TRBV10-3 and TRBJ1-3; tentative D call: TRBD1 (6 bases). V shed 6 bases and J shed 0 bases, with 12 bases lying between them. Germline V lookup: CDR1 ENHRY, CDR2 SYGVKD. The CDR3 length is 15 residues. The CDR3 region has the DNA TGTGCCATCAGGACAGGCCCTTACTCTGGAAACACCATATATTTT. This sequence encodes CAIRTGPYSGNTIYF.

The V call is TRBV5-1, the J call TRBJ1-4; 11 nucleotides match TRBD1. The V gene end was trimmed by 4 bases and the J gene end by 3 bases; junction bases not matched to a gene: 5. The CDR3 spans 16 residues. Germline V CDR1 and CDR2: SGHRS, YFSETQ. CDR3 coding DNA: TGCGCCAGCAGCACCGGGACAGGGGGTCCTAATGAAAAACTGTTTTTT. Its protein product is CASSTGTGGPNEKLFF.

The gene calls are TRBV29-1 and TRBJ1-2, with D perhaps matching TRBD1 (5 bases). Deletions cut 0 bases from V and 8 bases from J, with 10 bases between. The germline CDR1 and CDR2 sequences are SQVTM and ANQGSEA. The CDR3 totals 12 residues. CDR3 protein: CSVEDIRVGYTF. The CDR3 DNA is TGCAGCGTTGAAGATATCAGGGTCGGCTACACCTTC.

The chain employs TRBV2 and TRBJ2-1, with D maybe TRBD2 (6 bases). V lost 8 bases, J lost 6 bases, and 11 bases lay in between. This CDR3 is built from 12 residues. CDR1 and CDR2 from the germline V gene are SNHLY and FYNNEI. CDR3 loop: CASQDYRNEQFF. CDR3 bases: TGTGCCAGCCAGGACTACCGCAATGAGCAGTTCTTC.